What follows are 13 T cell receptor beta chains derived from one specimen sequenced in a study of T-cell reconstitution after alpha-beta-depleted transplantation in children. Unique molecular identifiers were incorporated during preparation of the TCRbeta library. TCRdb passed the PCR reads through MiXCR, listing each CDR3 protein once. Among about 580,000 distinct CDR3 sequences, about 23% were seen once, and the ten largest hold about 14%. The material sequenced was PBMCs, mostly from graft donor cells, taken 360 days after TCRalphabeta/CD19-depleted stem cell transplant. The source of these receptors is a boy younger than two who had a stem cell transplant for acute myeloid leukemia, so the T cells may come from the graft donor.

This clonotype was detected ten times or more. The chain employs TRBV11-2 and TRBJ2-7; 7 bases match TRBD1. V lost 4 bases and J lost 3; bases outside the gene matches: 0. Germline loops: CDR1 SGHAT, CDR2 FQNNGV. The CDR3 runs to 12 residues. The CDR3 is CASSSGGYEQYF. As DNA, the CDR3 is TGTGCCAGCAGCTCAGGGGGCTACGAGCAGTACTTC.

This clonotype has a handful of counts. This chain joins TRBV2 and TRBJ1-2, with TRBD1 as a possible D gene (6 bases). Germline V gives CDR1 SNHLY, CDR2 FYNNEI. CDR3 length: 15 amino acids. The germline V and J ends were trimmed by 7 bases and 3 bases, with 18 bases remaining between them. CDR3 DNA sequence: TGTGCCAGCACCTCGGACAGCCTCGCCTACTATGGCTACACCTTC. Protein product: CASTSDSLAYYGYTF.

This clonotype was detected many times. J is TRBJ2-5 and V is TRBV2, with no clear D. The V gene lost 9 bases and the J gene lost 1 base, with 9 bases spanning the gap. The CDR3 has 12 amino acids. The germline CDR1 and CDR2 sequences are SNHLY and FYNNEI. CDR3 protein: CARTLIQETQYF. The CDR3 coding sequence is TGTGCCAGGACTTTAATCCAAGAGACCCAGTACTTC.

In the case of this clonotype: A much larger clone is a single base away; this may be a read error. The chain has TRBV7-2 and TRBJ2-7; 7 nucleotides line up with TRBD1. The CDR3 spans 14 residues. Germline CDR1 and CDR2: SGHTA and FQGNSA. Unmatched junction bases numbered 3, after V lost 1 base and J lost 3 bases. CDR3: CASSLGTGHYEQYF. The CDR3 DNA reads TGTGCCAGCAGCTTAGGGACAGGTCACTACGAGCAGTACTTC. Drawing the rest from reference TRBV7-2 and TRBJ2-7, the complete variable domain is GAGVSQSPSNKVTEKGKDVELRCDPISGHTALYWYRQSLGQGLEFLIYFQGNSAPDKSGLPSDRFSAERTGGSVSTLTIQRTQQEDSAVYLCASSLGTGHYEQYFGPGTRLTVT.

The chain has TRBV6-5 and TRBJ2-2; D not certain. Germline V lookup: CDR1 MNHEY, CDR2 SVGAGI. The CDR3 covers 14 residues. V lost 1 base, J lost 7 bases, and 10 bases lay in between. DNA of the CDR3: TGTGCCAGCAGTTACTTCTCTAGGTTCGGGGAGCTGTTTTTT. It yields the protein CASSYFSRFGELFF.

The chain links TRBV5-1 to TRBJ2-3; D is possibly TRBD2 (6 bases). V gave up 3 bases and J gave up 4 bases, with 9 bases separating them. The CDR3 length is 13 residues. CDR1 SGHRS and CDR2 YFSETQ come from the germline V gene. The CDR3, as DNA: TGCGCCAGCAGCTGGTGGGGGGCAGATACGCAGTATTTT. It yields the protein CASSWWGADTQYF. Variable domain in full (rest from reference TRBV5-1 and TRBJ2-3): KAGVTQTPRYLIKTRGQQVTLSCSPISGHRSVSWYQQTPGQGLQFLFEYFSETQRNKGNFPGRFSGRQFSNSRSEMNVSTLELGDSALYLCASSWWGADTQYFGPGTRLTVL.

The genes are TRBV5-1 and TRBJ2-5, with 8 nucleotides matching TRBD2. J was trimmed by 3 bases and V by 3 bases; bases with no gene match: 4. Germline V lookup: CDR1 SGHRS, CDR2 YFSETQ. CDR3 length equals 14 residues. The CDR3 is CASSSLTSEETQYF. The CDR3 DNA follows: TGCGCCAGCAGCTCCTTGACTAGCGAAGAGACCCAGTACTTC. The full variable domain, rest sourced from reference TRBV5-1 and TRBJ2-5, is KAGVTQTPRYLIKTRGQQVTLSCSPISGHRSVSWYQQTPGQGLQFLFEYFSETQRNKGNFPGRFSGRQFSNSRSEMNVSTLELGDSALYLCASSSLTSEETQYFGPGTRLLVL.

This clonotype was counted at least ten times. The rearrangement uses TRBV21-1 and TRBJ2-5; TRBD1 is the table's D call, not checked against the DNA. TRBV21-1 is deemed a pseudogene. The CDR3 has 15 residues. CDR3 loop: CASSKGIGGRETQYF. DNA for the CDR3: TGTGCCAGCAGCAAAGGGATAGGGGGGAGAGAGACCCAGTACTTC.

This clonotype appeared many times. This CDR3 is CSAVTGTSSTDTQYF. The CDR3, as DNA: TGCAGTGCCGTAACCGGGACTTCGAGCACAGATACGCAGTATTTT. The chain employs TRBV20-1 and TRBJ2-3; D perhaps matches TRBD2 (6 bases). Trimming shortened V by 6 bases and J by 0 bases, and 16 bases separated the two germline ends. The germline gives CDR1 DFQATT, CDR2 SNEGSKA (reference sequence). This CDR3 contains 15 residues.

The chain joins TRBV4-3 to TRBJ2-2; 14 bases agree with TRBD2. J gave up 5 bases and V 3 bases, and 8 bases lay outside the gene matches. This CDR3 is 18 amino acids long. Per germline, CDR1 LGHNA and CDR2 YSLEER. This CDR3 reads CASSQRLAGGLETGELFF. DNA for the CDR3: TGCGCCAGCAGCCAGCGACTAGCGGGGGGGCTAGAGACCGGGGAGCTGTTTTTT.

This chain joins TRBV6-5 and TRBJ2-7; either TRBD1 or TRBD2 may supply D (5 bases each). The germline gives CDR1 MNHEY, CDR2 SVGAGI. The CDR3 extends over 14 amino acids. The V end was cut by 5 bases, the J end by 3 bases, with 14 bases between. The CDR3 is CASSRSTDYYEQYF. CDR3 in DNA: TGTGCCAGCAGTCGTTCGACAGACTACTACGAGCAGTACTTC.

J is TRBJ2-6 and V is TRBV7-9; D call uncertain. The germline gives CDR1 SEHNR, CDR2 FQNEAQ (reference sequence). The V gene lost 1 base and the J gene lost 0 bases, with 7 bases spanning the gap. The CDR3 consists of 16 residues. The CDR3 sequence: CASSLERFSGANVLTF. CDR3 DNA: TGTGCCAGCAGCTTAGAGAGGTTCTCTGGGGCCAACGTCCTGACTTTC.

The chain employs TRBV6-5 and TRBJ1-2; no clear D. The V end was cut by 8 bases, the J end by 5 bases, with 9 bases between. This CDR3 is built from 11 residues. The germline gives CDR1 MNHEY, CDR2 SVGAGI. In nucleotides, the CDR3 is TGTGCCAGCTCCGGGGTTTATGGCTACACCTTC. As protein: CASSGVYGYTF.